The next 7 T cell receptor beta chains were all read from a single sample in a study of CD8+ T cells in alopecia areata. Noted treatment: oral pan-JAK inhibitor, 5-10 mg twice daily. The authors extracted RNA and reverse transcribed it into cDNA as the sequencing template. TCRdb's table, derived via immunoSEQ multiplex PCR, lists solely in-frame clones and lacks some. In the table there are about 210,000 clones, roughly two fifths of which are singletons. Sequencing was performed on CD4+ T cells sorted from blood, taken at roughly week 30, from a patient treated with tofacitinib. The receptors stem from a human donor with alopecia areata.

The gene calls are TRBV9 and TRBJ1-1; D not certain. Per germline, CDR1 SGDLS and CDR2 YYNGEE. The CDR3 spans 14 residues. Trimming left V 0 bases short and J 7 bases short, with 13 bases between. Here the CDR3 reads CASSVEGLAHEAFF. CDR3 in DNA: TGTGCCAGCAGCGTAGAAGGTTTGGCCCATGAAGCTTTCTTT.

Many counts were recorded for this clone. The rearrangement uses TRBV7-2 and TRBJ2-4; tentative D call: TRBD2 (6 bases). The CDR3 is 15 amino acids. Trimming stripped 4 bases from V and 4 bases from J, with 14 bases between. Germline CDR1 is SGHTA and CDR2 is FQGNSA. For the CDR3, the DNA is TGTGCCAGCAGCTCCCCAGGTCGGGGGAAAAACATTCAGTACTTC. Its translation is CASSSPGRGKNIQYF.

The chain is built from TRBV5-4 and TRBJ1-1, with no clear D. The V gene's germline CDR1 is SGHNT and CDR2 YYREEE (reference sequence). The length of the CDR3 is 15 residues. The V end was cut by 5 bases, the J end by 0 bases, with 14 bases between. The CDR3 loop is CASSPPAKLNTEAFF. The CDR3 nucleotides read TGTGCCAGCAGTCCCCCCGCCAAACTGAACACTGAAGCTTTCTTT.

In this sample, this clone turned up a few times. The V gene is TRBV19, the J gene TRBJ2-7; D not resolved. The germline V and J ends were trimmed by 2 bases and 6 bases, with 14 bases remaining between them. This CDR3 has 14 amino acids. Germline CDR1 and CDR2: LNHDA and SQIVND (reference sequence). The CDR3 loop is CASSISRSSREQYF. For the CDR3, the DNA is TGTGCCAGTAGTATATCGCGTTCTTCCCGCGAGCAGTACTTC.

At least ten counts were recorded for this clone. V is TRBV27 and J is TRBJ2-2, with TRBD1 as a possible D gene (5 bases). V lost 3 bases to trimming and J lost 2 bases, with 13 bases between them. The CDR3 is 16 residues long. Germline CDR1 and CDR2: MNHEY and SMNVEV (reference sequence). DNA for the CDR3: TGTGCCAGCAGTTTCTCCCGGACATTCAACACCGGGGAGCTGTTTTTT. Residues: CASSFSRTFNTGELFF.

This clone was seen only a few times. CDR3 sequence reads: CASKDRTGVGGTDTQYF. CDR3 DNA: TGTGCCAGTAAGGACCGGACAGGGGTTGGGGGCACAGATACGCAGTATTTT. The V gene is TRBV19, the J gene TRBJ2-3; TRBD1 aligns across 9 bases. V was clipped by 7 bases and J by 1 base; unmatched bases: 12. Germline CDR1 reads LNHDA; CDR2 reads SQIVND (reference sequence). CDR3 length: 17 amino acids.

This clone was observed many times. This chain links TRBV4-1 with TRBJ2-1; no reliable D call. Germline CDR1 MGHRA, CDR2 YSYEKL. The CDR3 has 13 amino acids. The V end lost 2 bases, the J end lost 10 bases, and 12 bases lay between the germline ends. For the CDR3, the DNA is TGCGCCAGCAGCCAACCCCTGGGAAGGGAGCAGTTCTTC. It specifies CASSQPLGREQFF.